A selection of T cell receptor beta chains follows, all from one sample in a study of blood T cell repertoires in COVID-19. Data came from immunoSEQ multiplex PCR; TCRdb stores just in-frame clones and leaves some out. The sample holds more than 50,000 clones; 90% are singletons and the top ten take approximately 3%. What was sequenced was peripheral blood. These receptors all stem from a human donor in a cohort sampled during active COVID-19. Each CDR3 is given without its conserved first and last residue. The order of the fields is J gene, V gene, D gene, clone size, CDR3 protein. D genes are given only for firm matches. Clone size appears in some rows only: once, few, many, or a class for an expanded clone.

J: TRBJ1-6
V: TRBV10-3
D: -
size: -
CDR3: AISEPLWAPHSPLH

J: TRBJ1-5
V: TRBV15
D: -
size: -
CDR3: ATSRGGDENQPQH

J: TRBJ2-2
V: TRBV18
D: -
size: -
CDR3: ASSPNSITGELF

J: TRBJ2-3
V: TRBV10-3
D: TRBD1
size: -
CDR3: AISSAGTGGGDTQY

J: TRBJ2-3
V: TRBV3-1/TRBV3-2
D: TRBD2
size: -
CDR3: ASSQAGGVTDTQY

J: TRBJ2-1
V: TRBV2
D: -
size: -
CDR3: ASSEVGVTSYNEQF

J: TRBJ2-3
V: TRBV4-3
D: -
size: -
CDR3: ASSQGRGGTQY

J: TRBJ2-3
V: TRBV5-1
D: -
size: -
CDR3: ASSSGVSTDTQY

J: TRBJ2-5
V: TRBV5-1
D: -
size: -
CDR3: ASSISTGLETQY

J: TRBJ2-1
V: TRBV4-1
D: TRBD2
size: -
CDR3: ASSQLAGGSNEQF

J: TRBJ2-3
V: TRBV24-1
D: -
size: -
CDR3: ATSARAGTDTQY

J: TRBJ2-2
V: TRBV6-6
D: -
size: -
CDR3: ASSWEMRNTGELF

J: TRBJ1-2
V: TRBV9
D: TRBD1
size: -
CDR3: ASSVVGQGRGYT

J: TRBJ2-1
V: TRBV14
D: -
size: -
CDR3: ASSQGTWSSYNEQF

J: TRBJ2-3
V: TRBV19
D: -
size: -
CDR3: ASSMWERGRTQY

J: TRBJ2-5
V: TRBV14
D: TRBD2
size: -
CDR3: ASSQKTSGIPGTQY

J: TRBJ2-3
V: TRBV19
D: -
size: -
CDR3: ASSMAPFGNRLTDTQY

J: TRBJ2-1
V: TRBV25-1
D: TRBD1
size: -
CDR3: ASSPGTGNEQF

J: TRBJ1-4
V: TRBV9
D: TRBD1
size: -
CDR3: ASSLSGGTGRVDELF

J: TRBJ2-4
V: TRBV6-5
D: -
size: -
CDR3: ASSLDSYKNIQY

J: TRBJ1-1
V: TRBV12-3/TRBV12-4
D: -
size: -
CDR3: ASRLGGQSEAF

J: TRBJ1-4
V: TRBV6-5
D: TRBD1
size: -
CDR3: ASGIDRGLTEKLF

J: TRBJ1-1
V: TRBV21-1
D: -
size: -
CDR3: ASSKNRGNTEAF

J: TRBJ1-1
V: TRBV20-1
D: -
size: -
CDR3: SASPGLDTEAF

J: TRBJ2-3
V: TRBV6-6
D: TRBD2
size: -
CDR3: ASSYLREATDTQY

J: TRBJ1-2
V: TRBV10-3
D: -
size: -
CDR3: AIFALQDYGYT

J: TRBJ2-3
V: TRBV21-1
D: -
size: -
CDR3: ASSKEGWDSEVSADTQY

J: TRBJ2-4
V: TRBV29-1
D: TRBD1
size: -
CDR3: SVETTGLAKNIQY

J: TRBJ2-7
V: TRBV11-3
D: TRBD1
size: -
CDR3: ARPGQVYDEQY

J: TRBJ1-4
V: TRBV5-4
D: TRBD1
size: once
CDR3: ASSRQGLEEKLF

J: TRBJ2-5
V: TRBV30
D: -
size: -
CDR3: AWRAGETQY

J: TRBJ1-1
V: TRBV6-5
D: -
size: once
CDR3: ASSYQGGGTEAF

J: TRBJ1-5
V: TRBV6-5
D: -
size: -
CDR3: ASRRTLDQPQH

J: TRBJ2-2
V: TRBV9
D: -
size: -
CDR3: ASSVAGPTNTGELF

J: TRBJ1-2
V: TRBV5-5
D: TRBD1
size: -
CDR3: ASRQEQGFPNYGYT

J: TRBJ1-6
V: TRBV5-1
D: TRBD1
size: few
CDR3: ASSTIGQGNSPLH

J: TRBJ2-5
V: TRBV14
D: -
size: once
CDR3: ASSPGSPPWGYQETQY

J: TRBJ1-6
V: TRBV9
D: -
size: -
CDR3: ASSVGGISSYNSPLH

J: TRBJ1-1
V: TRBV5-1
D: -
size: -
CDR3: ASSDQGQFRPRL

J: TRBJ1-5
V: TRBV28
D: -
size: -
CDR3: ASSLEQGSQPQH

J: TRBJ2-1
V: TRBV10-3
D: -
size: once
CDR3: ATLPQGPYNEQF

J: TRBJ2-5
V: TRBV29-1
D: TRBD2
size: -
CDR3: SVVLLAGVGETQY

J: TRBJ1-2
V: TRBV4-3
D: TRBD1
size: -
CDR3: ASSQDKGAIYGYT

J: TRBJ2-1
V: TRBV10-1
D: -
size: -
CDR3: ASGSGYDNEQF

J: TRBJ2-3
V: TRBV7-2
D: -
size: -
CDR3: ASSLAGGTLDTQY

J: TRBJ1-1
V: TRBV6-6
D: -
size: few
CDR3: ASMVPGLNTEAF

J: TRBJ1-4
V: TRBV7-4
D: -
size: -
CDR3: ASRPPSARATNEKLF

J: TRBJ2-7
V: TRBV5-4
D: -
size: -
CDR3: ASSPSGATYYEQY

J: TRBJ2-7
V: TRBV6-5
D: -
size: -
CDR3: ASIGESYEQY

J: TRBJ1-2
V: TRBV5-5
D: -
size: -
CDR3: ASSSPGLHYGYT

J: TRBJ2-2
V: TRBV28
D: -
size: once
CDR3: ASSQNTGELF

J: TRBJ2-3
V: TRBV29-1
D: TRBD2
size: -
CDR3: SVGLAGTNTQY

J: TRBJ2-2
V: TRBV4-2
D: -
size: -
CDR3: ASSQGSTGTGELF